One T cell receptor beta chain is described in this entry. Source study methods: Estimation of nucleated cell counts was performed using reference gene primer amplification. Libraries were prepared by immunoSEQ multiplex PCR; TCRdb keeps only in-frame clonotypes and omits some of them. That table supplies the V and J calls and clone size; D and trimming were determined from the DNA. The sample includes tens of thousands of clones, approximately 91% of them seen just once. These data originate in a study of blood T cell repertoires in COVID-19. Study in general: The origin of the acute and convalescent COVID-19 samples was the United States, Italy and Spain. Sources were T cells, B-cell-depleted T cells, or PBMCs; the material itself was cDNA or gDNA.

Unmatched junction bases numbered 11, after V lost 1 base and J lost 6 bases. The germline V gene has CDR1 LNHNV and CDR2 YYDKDF (reference sequence). This CDR3 has 16 amino acids. The source of this sequence is a man aged 45 to 65 with active COVID-19. V gene TRBV15 combines with J gene TRBJ2-7, with 8 nucleotides matching TRBD2. The sequencing input was peripheral blood. The DNA for the CDR3 is TGTGCCACCAGCAGAGGGACCGGGACTAGTCATTTCGAGCAGTACTTC. Its protein is CATSRGTGTSHFEQYF.